A single sample is the source of the 11 T cell receptor beta chains below, sequenced in a study of T cell repertoires in cytomegalovirus infection. MiXCR, run by TCRdb on the reads, gives a single entry per CDR3 protein. The table shows 150,000 to 160,000 distinct CDR3 sequences, with around 22% occurring only once. The sequenced sample was PBMCs. All receptors derive from a human donor in good health (CMV status not recorded). Some clones in this sample may be carry-over from other donors' samples.

The rearrangement joins TRBV6-5 to TRBJ1-1; D remains unclear. Looked up from germline, CDR1 is MNHEY and CDR2 is SVGAGI. V shed 2 bases and J shed 0 bases, with 4 bases lying between them. The CDR3 runs to 13 residues. The DNA of the CDR3 is TGTGCCAGCAGTTACGAAGTGAACACTGAAGCTTTCTTT. Residues: CASSYEVNTEAFF.

Only a few counts were recorded for this clonotype. The chain couples TRBV7-2 to TRBJ1-5; D not certain. CDR1 is SGHTA and CDR2 is FQGNSA in the germline V gene. The V end lost 5 bases, the J end lost 6 bases, and 14 bases lay between the germline ends. The CDR3 loop spans 14 amino acids. The chain's CDR3 is CASSLGFLGQPQHF. The CDR3 DNA follows: TGTGCCAGCAGCCTCGGATTCCTGGGTCAGCCCCAGCATTTT.

The chain combines TRBV25-1 with TRBJ2-7, with D possibly matching TRBD2 (5 bases). CDR1 is MGHDK and CDR2 is SYGVNS in the germline V gene. Trimming removed 5 bases from V and 3 bases from J, with 14 bases in between. The CDR3 extends over 14 amino acids. The CDR3 region has the DNA TGTGCCAGCAGTTCGGGGAGTGGTCTCTACGAGCAGTACTTC. This gives the protein CASSSGSGLYEQYF.

This clonotype has only a few counts. V is TRBV11-2 and J is TRBJ2-3; 9 bases map to TRBD2. CDR3 length: 15 residues. Germline loops: CDR1 SGHAT, CDR2 FQNNGV. V shed 5 bases, J shed 0 bases, and the junction held 3 bases outside the gene matches. In nucleotides, the CDR3 is TGTGCCAGCAGCCAGCGGGGGGCCAGCACAGATACGCAGTATTTT. Residues: CASSQRGASTDTQYF.

This chain links TRBV30 with TRBJ2-7, with D perhaps matching TRBD1 (6 bases). The CDR3 length is 13 residues. The germline CDR1 and CDR2 sequences are GTSNPN and SVGIG (reference sequence). The ends were cut back, 3 bases at V and 0 bases at J, with 9 bases in the middle. CDR3 amino acids: CAWRSGVSYEQYF. DNA of the CDR3: TGTGCCTGGAGGTCAGGGGTCTCCTACGAGCAGTACTTC.

The chain recombines TRBV5-1 with TRBJ2-3; D might be TRBD1 or TRBD2, each matching 5 bases. The CDR3 runs 12 residues. CDR1 is SGHRS and CDR2 is YFSETQ in the germline V gene. Trimming shortened V by 7 bases and J by 2 bases, and 8 bases separated the two germline ends. The CDR3 DNA reads TGCGCCAGCCGGGACCCCACAGATACGCAGTATTTT. Translated: CASRDPTDTQYF.

The gene calls are TRBV7-3 and TRBJ2-3, with D tentatively TRBD2 (6 bases). CDR1 is SGHTA, CDR2 FQGTGA, per germline. The CDR3 extends over 14 amino acids. The ends were cut back, 5 bases at V and 2 bases at J, with 11 bases in the middle. The CDR3 DNA is TGTGCCAGCAGCGTAGCGGCCCCCACAGATACGCAGTATTTT. Its translation: CASSVAAPTDTQYF.

This clonotype was detected many times. The chain carries TRBV7-6 and TRBJ2-7; D might be TRBD2 (7 bases). There are 17 residues in the CDR3. Germline loops: CDR1 SGHVS, CDR2 FNYEAQ. V gave up 0 bases and J gave up 3 bases, with 18 bases separating them. CDR3 region: CASSLAGTTGRGYEQYF. CDR3 coding DNA: TGTGCCAGCAGCTTAGCAGGGACTACAGGGAGAGGCTACGAGCAGTACTTC. The variable domain in full, with the rest retrieved from reference TRBV7-6 and TRBJ2-7, is GAGVSQSPRYKVTKRGQDVALRCDPISGHVSLYWYRQALGQGPEFLTYFNYEAQQDKSGLPNDRFSAERPEGSISTLTIQRTEQRDSAMYRCASSLAGTTGRGYEQYFGPGTRLTVT.

The J gene is TRBJ2-1, the V gene TRBV28; 7 bases are a match to TRBD1. V dropped 10 bases and J dropped 4; count of bases not matched to a gene: 4. The CDR3 loop spans 12 amino acids. Germline CDR1 MDHEN, CDR2 SYDVKM. DNA of the CDR3: TGTGCCACCAACAGGGGATACAATGAGCAGTTCTTC. This sequence encodes CATNRGYNEQFF.

This clonotype was detected a few times. The gene calls are TRBV6-4 and TRBJ1-5, with a weak D call TRBD1 (5 bases). CDR3 length equals 16 residues. CDR1 and CDR2 from the germline V gene are MRHNA and SNTAGT. V lost 6 bases and J lost 2, with 17 bases in between. The CDR3 nucleotides read TGTGCCAGCAGCGAAGGTGGAGGGGTATGCAATCAGCCCCAGCATTTT. Translation: CASSEGGGVCNQPQHF.

This chain connects TRBV28 to TRBJ1-1; a possible D gene is TRBD1 (5 bases). Germline CDR1 is MDHEN and CDR2 is SYDVKM. Trimming took 6 bases from V and 6 from J, leaving 17 bases between them. The CDR3 runs 14 residues. The CDR3 loop is CASRSPRASSEAFF. The DNA for the CDR3 is TGTGCCAGCAGGTCTCCCAGGGCTTCATCTGAAGCTTTCTTT.